Each of the 13 T cell receptor beta chains below was sequenced from the same sample in a study of T-cell reconstitution after alpha-beta-depleted transplantation in children. A TCRbeta library incorporating unique molecular identifiers was prepared. From the PCR reads, TCRdb called clonotypes with MiXCR, one entry per CDR3 protein. The sample has 200,000 to 250,000 distinct CDR3 sequences; around 8% are singletons. Sample: PBMCs, mostly from graft donor cells, taken 180 days after TCRalphabeta/CD19-depleted stem cell transplant. These receptors were obtained from a male patient younger than 18 who had a stem cell transplant for acute lymphoblastic leukemia, so the T cells may come from the graft donor.

This clonotype was observed many times. This chain uses TRBV5-1 with TRBJ1-3, with D uncertain. Trimming pared 0 bases from V and 4 bases from J, leaving 5 bases between. Germline lookup yields CDR1 SGHRS and CDR2 YFSETQ. The CDR3 extends over 13 amino acids. The CDR3 DNA reads TGCGCCAGCAGCTTGGGCCCCGGAAACACCATATATTTT. This sequence encodes CASSLGPGNTIYF.

This rearrangement joins TRBV7-4 to TRBJ2-1; 9 nucleotides match TRBD2. The junction had 12 bases not matched to a gene; V was cut back by 7 bases and J by 2 bases. Germline V lookup: CDR1 SGHVT, CDR2 SQSDAQ. This CDR3 has 17 amino acids. The CDR3 sequence: CASTNRVSGSPYNEQFF. Here the CDR3 DNA reads TGTGCCAGCACCAATCGTGTTAGCGGGAGCCCCTACAATGAGCAGTTCTTC.

This clonotype was found many times. This rearrangement joins TRBV7-6 to TRBJ1-6; D perhaps matches TRBD1 (5 bases). The CDR3 is made up of 18 amino acids. Deletions cut 1 base from V and 6 bases from J, with 19 bases between. In germline, CDR1 is SGHVS, CDR2 FNYEAQ. The CDR3 DNA follows: TGTGCCAGCAGCTTAGAGGCCGGCGGGGCTTTCGGTAATTCACCCCTCCACTTT. Protein product: CASSLEAGGAFGNSPLHF.

The genes are TRBV20-1 and TRBJ2-7, with 9 positions matching TRBD2. The V gene's germline CDR1 is DFQATT and CDR2 SNEGSKA (reference sequence). Trimming cost V 3 bases and J 6 bases; bases outside gene matches: 9. The CDR3 is 14 amino acids. The CDR3 here is CSASDPREGREQYF. The CDR3 nucleotides read TGCAGTGCTAGTGACCCGCGGGAGGGTCGCGAGCAGTACTTC.

Many counts were recorded for this clonotype. The chain joins TRBV7-2 to TRBJ2-5; D is ambiguous. This CDR3 is built from 13 residues. Trimming pared 3 bases from V and 5 bases from J, leaving 10 bases between. Germline CDR1 is SGHTA and CDR2 is FQGNSA. The CDR3 nucleotides read TGTGCCAGCAGCTTGTGGGTTGGGGAGACCCAGTACTTC. Translation: CASSLWVGETQYF.

The V and J genes are TRBV9 and TRBJ2-1, with D uncertain. From germline, CDR1 is SGDLS and CDR2 YYNGEE. The CDR3 has 13 amino acids. V lost 3 bases and J lost 5, with 9 bases in between. The CDR3 protein is CASSAAMNNEQFF. The CDR3 nucleotides read TGTGCCAGCAGCGCCGCTATGAACAATGAGCAGTTCTTC.

This clonotype was observed a handful of times. V usage is TRBV2 and J usage is TRBJ2-2, with D perhaps assigned TRBD1 or TRBD2 (6 bases each). V was pared by 7 bases and J by 5 bases, with 11 bases between. Germline CDR1 is SNHLY and CDR2 is FYNNEI. The CDR3 runs to 13 residues. The CDR3 nucleotides are TGTGCCAGCAAGTGGAGGGGGACCGGGGAGCTGTTTTTT. It specifies CASKWRGTGELFF.

The sample holds many counts of this clonotype. In DNA, the CDR3 is TGTGCCATTAAGCCTTTCTCGGTGGACTATGGCTACACCTTC. This encodes CAIKPFSVDYGYTF. The chain uses TRBV10-3 and TRBJ1-2, with D hard to call. Trimming shortened V by 9 bases and J by 3 bases, and 17 bases separated the two germline ends. Germline CDR1 is ENHRY and CDR2 is SYGVKD. CDR3 length: 14 amino acids.

This clonotype has ten or more counts. A much larger clone differs from this one at a single base, so this may be a read error. This rearrangement joins TRBV12-3 or TRBV12-4 to TRBJ2-7; D is uncertain. The length of the CDR3 is 11 residues. Trimming stripped 1 base from V and 6 bases from J, with 4 bases between. CDR3 amino acids: CASSLVAEQYF. The CDR3 nucleotides read TGTGCCAGCAGTTTAGTGGCCGAGCAGTACTTC.

This clonotype was seen a few times. The CDR3 DNA reads as TGTGCCAGCTCACCACCGGCGGTTGTCTCCTACAATGAGCAGTTCTTC. This gives the protein CASSPPAVVSYNEQFF. The rearrangement joins TRBV18 to TRBJ2-1; D is undetermined. V lost 0 bases and J lost 0, with 9 bases in between. The CDR3 length is 16 residues. Germline loops: CDR1 KGHSH, CDR2 LQKENI. The full variable domain, its missing parts supplied by reference TRBV18 and TRBJ2-1, is NAGVMQNPRHLVRRRGQEARLRCSPMKGHSHVYWYRQLPEEGLKFMVYLQKENIIDESGMPKERFSAEFPKEGPSILRIQQVVRGDSAAYFCASSPPAVVSYNEQFFGPGTRLTVL.

This clonotype was seen repeatedly, ten times or more. The junction departs from the called germline gene at one end, perhaps through a read error. J is TRBJ1-2 and V is TRBV11-1; perhaps TRBD1 as D (5 bases). The CDR3 extends over 14 amino acids. Germline lookup yields CDR1 SGHAT and CDR2 FQDESV (reference sequence). This CDR3 is CASSSSRDRYDYTF. The CDR3 DNA is TGTGCCAGCAGCTCGTCCCGGGACCGGTATGACTACACCTTC. Combining the CDR3 with reference TRBV11-1 and TRBJ1-2 gives the whole variable domain EAEVAQSPRYKITEKSQAVAFWCDPISGHATLYWYRQILGQGPELLVQFQDESVVDDSQLPKDRFSAERLKGVDSTLKIQPAELGDSAMYLCASSSSRDRYDYTFGSGTRLTVV.

This clonotype occurred many times. The rearrangement uses TRBV5-6 and TRBJ1-5; TRBD1 matches at 7 bases. The germline V gene encodes CDR1 SGHDT and CDR2 YYEEEE. J lost 0 bases, V lost 4 bases, and 16 bases had no gene match. The CDR3 is made up of 19 amino acids. CDR3 region: CASSTPTGKRDYSNQPQHF. The CDR3 nucleotides read TGTGCCAGCAGCACTCCGACAGGGAAAAGGGACTATAGCAATCAGCCCCAGCATTTT.

This clonotype was recorded many times. The rearrangement joins TRBV13 to TRBJ2-5, with 10 bases lining up with TRBD1. Per the germline V gene, CDR1 is PRHDT and CDR2 is FYEKMQ (reference sequence). The CDR3 contains 16 residues. The J segment lost 1 base and the V segment lost 4 bases, leaving 6 bases of the junction unmatched. CDR3 sequence: CASSSTGGRFQETQYF. The CDR3 DNA sequence: TGTGCCAGCAGCTCGACAGGGGGCCGGTTCCAAGAGACCCAGTACTTC.